This T cell receptor beta chain stems from a study of vaccination and CD4 T cells after COVID-19. Study summary: Two Hispanic individuals were among six male and four female convalescent patients. Controls used CEFX viral epitopes (positive), HIV-1 Nef peptides (negative), or no peptide.

Oncomine TCR Beta short-read sequencing was applied to DNA from cultured CD4+ T cells. From the PCR reads, TCRdb called clonotypes with MiXCR, one entry per CDR3 protein. In the table there are roughly 5,300 distinct CDR3 sequences, about two fifths of which are singletons. Germline assignment: CDR1 MNHEY and CDR2 SMNVEV (reference sequence). V shed 5 bases and J shed 2 bases, with 9 bases lying between them. CDR3 length: 13 residues. Turning to this clonotype: Antigen unknown.

This sample's treatment: 10-day PBMC culture with coronavirus spike peptide pools or control peptides (ViraFEST assay). The sample was CD4+ T cells from blood, cultured in vitro. This TCR derives from a human donor who had recovered from COVID-19. The chain has TRBV27 and TRBJ2-5; D remains unclear. The CDR3 here is CASSPNEQETQYF. CDR3 sequence (DNA): TGTGCCAGCAGTCCTAACGAACAAGAGACCCAGTACTTC.